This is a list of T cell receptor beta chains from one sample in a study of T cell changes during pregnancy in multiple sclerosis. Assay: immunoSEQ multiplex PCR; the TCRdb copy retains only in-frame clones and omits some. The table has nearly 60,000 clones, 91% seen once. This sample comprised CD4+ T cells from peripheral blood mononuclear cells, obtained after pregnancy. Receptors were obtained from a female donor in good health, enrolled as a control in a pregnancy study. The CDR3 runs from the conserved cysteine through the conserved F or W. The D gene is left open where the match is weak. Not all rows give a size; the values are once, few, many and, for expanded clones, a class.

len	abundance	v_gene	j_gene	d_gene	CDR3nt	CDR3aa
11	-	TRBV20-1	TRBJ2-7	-	TGCAGTGCTAGCTCTTCCTACGAGCAGTACTTC	CSASSSYEQYF
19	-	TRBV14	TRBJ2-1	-	TGTGCCAGCAGCCCTCGACCTGCGGGACAGAGAGATACGTACAATGAGCAGTTCTTC	CASSPRPAGQRDTYNEQFF
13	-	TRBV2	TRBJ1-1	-	TGTGCCAGCACCCAAGGGGGTGCCCCTGAAGCTTTCTTT	CASTQGGAPEAFF
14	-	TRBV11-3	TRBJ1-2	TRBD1	TGTGCCAGCAGCTTATTGGGGACAGATTATGGCTACACCTTC	CASSLLGTDYGYTF
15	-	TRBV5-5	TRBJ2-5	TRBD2	TGTGCCAGCAGCTTGAGCGGGGGGACTCAAGAGACCCAGTACTTC	CASSLSGGTQETQYF
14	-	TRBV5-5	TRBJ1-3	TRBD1	TGTGCCAGCAGTCAGGGGGTAGCAGGAAACACCATATATTTT	CASSQGVAGNTIYF
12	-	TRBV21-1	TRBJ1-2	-	TGTGCCAGCAGCCCTAGGAACTATGGCTACACCTTC	CASSPRNYGYTF
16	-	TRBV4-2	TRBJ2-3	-	TGTGCCAGCAGCCAAGTGAGTAGCTCAGCCGCAGATACGCAGTATTTT	CASSQVSSSAADTQYF
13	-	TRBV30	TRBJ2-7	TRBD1	TGTGCCTGGAGGGTAACAGGGGCAGGGGAGCAGTACTTC	CAWRVTGAGEQYF
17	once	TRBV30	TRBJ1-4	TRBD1	TGTGCCTGGAGTGCGGACAGGGAGGGCGCAACTAATGAAAAACTGTTTTTT	CAWSADREGATNEKLFF
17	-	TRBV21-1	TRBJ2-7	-	TGTGCCAGCAGCAAAGGAAGCTTTGGGGGCAGTTCCTACGAGCAGTACTTC	CASSKGSFGGSSYEQYF
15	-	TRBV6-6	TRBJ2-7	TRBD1	TGTGCCAGCAGACGAAACACAGGGGACGTAAGCGAGCAGTACTTC	CASRRNTGDVSEQYF
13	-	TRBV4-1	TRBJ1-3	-	TGCGCCAGCAGCCAAGCGGGAGGAAACACCATATATTTT	CASSQAGGNTIYF
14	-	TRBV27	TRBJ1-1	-	TGTGCCAGCTCAGGGGCCGTTCCGAACACTGAAGCTTTCTTT	CASSGAVPNTEAFF
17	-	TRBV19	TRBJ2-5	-	TGTGCCAGTAGTAGGCCCGGACAGGCCGAGGGGGGAGAGACCCAGTACTTC	CASSRPGQAEGGETQYF
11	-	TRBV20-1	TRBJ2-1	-	TGCAGTGCTACAGCGTTAGATGAGCAGTTCTTC	CSATALDEQFF
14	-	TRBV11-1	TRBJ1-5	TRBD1	TGTGCCAGCAGCTTAGGACAGGGTGGACAGCCCCAGCATTTT	CASSLGQGGQPQHF
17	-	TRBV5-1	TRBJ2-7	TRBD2	TGCGCCAGCAGCTTGGCTAGCGGGGGGCGATGGTCCTACGAGCAGTACTTC	CASSLASGGRWSYEQYF
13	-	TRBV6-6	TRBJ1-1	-	TGTGCCAGCAGGGCCAGTGTGAACACTGAAGCTTTCTTT	CASRASVNTEAFF
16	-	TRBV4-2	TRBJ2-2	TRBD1	TGTGCCAGCAGCCAAGGCCTCAGGGGGCAGACCGGGGAGCTGTTTTTT	CASSQGLRGQTGELFF
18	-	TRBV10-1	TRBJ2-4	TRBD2	TGCGCCAGCAGTGACCGCCTAGCGGGGGGAATAGCCAAAAACATTCAGTACTTC	CASSDRLAGGIAKNIQYF
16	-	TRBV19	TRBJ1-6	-	TGTGCCAGTAGTACGCCCGGAAGACAGGAACATTCACCCCTCCACTTT	CASSTPGRQEHSPLHF
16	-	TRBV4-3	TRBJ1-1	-	TGCGCCAGCAGCCACCCCGGCAGAGGAGGCAACACTGAAGCTTTCTTT	CASSHPGRGGNTEAFF
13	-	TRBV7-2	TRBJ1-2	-	TGTGCCAGCAGAAAAGGGGGGGAAGTTGGCTACACCTTC	CASRKGGEVGYTF
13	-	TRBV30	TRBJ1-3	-	TGTGCCTGGAGACAGGGTGGGGGAAACACCATATATTTT	CAWRQGGGNTIYF
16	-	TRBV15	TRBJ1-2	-	TGTGCCACCAGCAGGGGGACGGGGGGTAGCCTTGGGAGCTACACCTTC	CATSRGTGGSLGSYTF
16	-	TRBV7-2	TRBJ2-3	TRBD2	TGTGCCAGCAGCTCCGGACTAGCGGGGAGCACAGATACGCAGTATTTT	CASSSGLAGSTDTQYF
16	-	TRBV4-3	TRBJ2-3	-	TGCGCCAGCAGCCAAGAGGCGGCTCCAATTGGCGATACGCAGTATTTT	CASSQEAAPIGDTQYF
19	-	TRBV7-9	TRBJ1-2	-	TGTGCCAGCAGCTTAGATGCCCCCGGGACACGGAATACCAACTATGGCTACACCTTC	CASSLDAPGTRNTNYGYTF
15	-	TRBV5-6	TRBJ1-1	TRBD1	TGTGCCAGCAGCGCCGGACAGGGGTTGGACACTGAAGCTTTCTTT	CASSAGQGLDTEAFF
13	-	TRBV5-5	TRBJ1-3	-	TGTGCCAGCAGCTTGTCAGCGGGAAACACCATATATTTT	CASSLSAGNTIYF
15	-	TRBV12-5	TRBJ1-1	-	TGTGCTAGTGGTTTGGTATTGTCAGGGAACACTGAAGCTTTCTTT	CASGLVLSGNTEAFF
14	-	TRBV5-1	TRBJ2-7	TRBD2	TGCGCCAGCAGTTACCTGGGGGGGACCTACGAGCAGTACTTC	CASSYLGGTYEQYF
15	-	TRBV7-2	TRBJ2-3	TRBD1	TGTGCCAGCAGCTTCGACAGGGGAAACACAGATACGCAGTATTTT	CASSFDRGNTDTQYF
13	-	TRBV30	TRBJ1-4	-	TGTGCCTGGAGTAGCGGGGGGGATGAAAAACTGTTTTTT	CAWSSGGDEKLFF
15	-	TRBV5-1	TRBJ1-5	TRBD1	TGCGCCAGCAGCTTAGGGACAGGAGGTAATCAGCCCCAGCATTTT	CASSLGTGGNQPQHF
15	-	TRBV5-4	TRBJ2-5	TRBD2	TGTGCCAGCAGCTTACGGGGGGGCTTCCAAGAGACCCAGTACTTC	CASSLRGGFQETQYF
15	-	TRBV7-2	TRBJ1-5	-	TGTGCCAGCAGCTTAGGTGGCAGGGGAGATCAGCCCCAGCATTTT	CASSLGGRGDQPQHF
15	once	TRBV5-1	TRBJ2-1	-	TGCGCCAGCAGCCTGGACACTAACTCCTACAATGAGCAGTTCTTC	CASSLDTNSYNEQFF
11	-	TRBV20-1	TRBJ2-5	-	TGCAGTGCTAGAGTGAGTCAGACCCAGTACTTC	CSARVSQTQYF
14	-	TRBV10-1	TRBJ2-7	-	TGCGCCAGCAGGGGCATCCATGCTACGAGCAGTGGGTACTTC	CASRGIHATSSGYF